This T cell receptor beta chain was recorded in a study of T cells in Graves' hyperthyroidism and ophthalmopathy. The study, taken as a whole, reports: Most thyroid clonotypes with frequency above 0.001 were detected in blood. In validation, the model predicted ophthalmopathy. These predictions came a median roughly seven months before onset.

There were TCR beta CDR3 regions amplified from RNA transcripts. First-round RT-PCR of the TCR CDR3 relied on the HTBI primer set. TCRdb re-derived calls from the multiplex PCR reads in MiXCR, one entry per CDR3 protein. The sample has roughly 400,000 distinct CDR3 sequences; about a sixth are singletons. Aged 18 to 65, the patients had hyperthyroidism that was newly diagnosed and had lasted under 2 months. This clonotype was found a few times. The target antigen is unknown. The CDR3 has 13 amino acids. Germline V gene sequence: CDR1 SGHAT, CDR2 FQNNGV. Trimming pared 5 bases from V and 5 bases from J, leaving 9 bases between.

V is TRBV11-2 and J is TRBJ1-4; D unclear. Sequencing was done on a sample of blood. This sequence originates from a woman younger than 30 with Graves' hyperthyroidism that later progressed to Graves' ophthalmopathy. For the CDR3, the DNA is TGTGCCAGCAGCATTTGGGAGAATGAAAAACTGTTTTTT. Protein: CASSIWENEKLFF.